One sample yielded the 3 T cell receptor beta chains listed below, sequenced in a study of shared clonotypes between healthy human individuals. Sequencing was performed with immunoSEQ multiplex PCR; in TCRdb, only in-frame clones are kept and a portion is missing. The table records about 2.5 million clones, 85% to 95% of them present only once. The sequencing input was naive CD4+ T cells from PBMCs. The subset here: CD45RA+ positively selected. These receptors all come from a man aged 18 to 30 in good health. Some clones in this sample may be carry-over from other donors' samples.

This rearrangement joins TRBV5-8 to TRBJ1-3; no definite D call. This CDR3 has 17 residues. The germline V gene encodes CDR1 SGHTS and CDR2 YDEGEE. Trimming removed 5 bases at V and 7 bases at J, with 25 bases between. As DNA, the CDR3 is TGTGCCAGCAGACCCAATGGCCAACGGATTGTAGGGAACACCATATATTTT. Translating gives CASRPNGQRIVGNTIYF.

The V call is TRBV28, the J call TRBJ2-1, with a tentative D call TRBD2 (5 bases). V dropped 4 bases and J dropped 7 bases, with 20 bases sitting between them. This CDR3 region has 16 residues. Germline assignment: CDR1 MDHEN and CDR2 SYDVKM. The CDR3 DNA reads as TGTGCCAGCAGTTGGCTTGGGCCGGGGTTGCGGAATGAGCAGTTCTTC. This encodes CASSWLGPGLRNEQFF.

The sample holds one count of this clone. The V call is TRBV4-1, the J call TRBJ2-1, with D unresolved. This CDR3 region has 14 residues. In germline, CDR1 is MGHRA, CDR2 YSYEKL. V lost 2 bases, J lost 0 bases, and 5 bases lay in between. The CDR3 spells CASSQLTSYNEQFF. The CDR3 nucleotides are TGCGCCAGCAGCCAACTTACCTCCTACAATGAGCAGTTCTTC.